These T cell receptor beta chains were read from a single sample in a study of blood T cell repertoires in COVID-19. The method was immunoSEQ multiplex PCR; TCRdb's version includes in-frame clones alone and lacks a portion of them. The top ten clones hold approximately 15% of a sample with more than 150,000 clones, 84% of them seen once. Sequenced input: peripheral blood. The receptor set was obtained from a man aged 30-40 years with active or convalescent COVID-19. CDR3s include the opening cysteine and the closing phenylalanine or tryptophan. The D gene is left open where the match is weak. Not all rows give a size; the values are once, few, many and, for expanded clones, a class.

TRBD1 TRBJ1-2 once TRBV7-9 TGTGCCAGCAGCCCCGGACAGGGGGTGTCTAACTATGGCTACACCTTC CASSPGQGVSNYGYTF
TRBD2 TRBJ2-1 NA TRBV7-9 TGTGCCAGCACAGGAACCGGGACTAGCGGGAGCGATGAGCAGTTCTTC CASTGTGTSGSDEQFF
NA TRBJ2-4 NA TRBV7-2 TGTGCCAGCAGCGGATCGAGCGGGAACATTCAGTACTTC CASSGSSGNIQYF
TRBD1 TRBJ2-3 once TRBV27 TGTGCCAGCAGTTGGGGACAGGGTTCGGATACGCAGTATTTT CASSWGQGSDTQYF
NA TRBJ1-1 NA TRBV6-5 TGTGCCAGCGGGGGGGTAACTGAAGCTTTCTTT CASGGVTEAFF
TRBD1 TRBJ2-1 NA TRBV18 TGTGCCAGCTCCCTCGGGACAGCGAATGAGCAGTTCTTC CASSLGTANEQFF
NA TRBJ1-4 NA TRBV20-1 TGCAGTGCGAAGAACGGTGAAAAACTGTTTTTT CSAKNGEKLFF
NA TRBJ1-6 few TRBV2 TGTGCCAGCAGGAGGGCTTTGTATTCACCCCTCCACTTT CASRRALYSPLHF
TRBD1 TRBJ1-2 NA TRBV6-2/TRBV6-3 TGTGCCAGCAGTTACAGGTTGGACAGGGGCGGCTACACCTTC CASSYRLDRGGYTF
TRBD1 TRBJ1-2 NA TRBV28 TGTGCCAGCAGCCAGGGGGGAGCTAACTATGGCTACACCTTC CASSQGGANYGYTF
TRBD1 TRBJ1-2 once TRBV7-2 TGTGCCAGCAGACCTGACAGGGGCGACTATGGCTACACCTTC CASRPDRGDYGYTF
TRBD2 TRBJ2-5 NA TRBV30 TGTGCCTGGAGTGTACCCGGGACTAGCGGTAGGGAGACCCAGTACTTC CAWSVPGTSGRETQYF
TRBD2 TRBJ2-1 once TRBV11-2 TGTGCCAGCAGCCCACTAGCGGGAAGTTACAATGAGCAGTTCTTC CASSPLAGSYNEQFF
NA TRBJ1-2 NA TRBV4-3 TGCGCCAGCAGCCAAACCCATTCCCAGGGATATGGCTACACCTTC CASSQTHSQGYGYTF
NA TRBJ1-1 NA TRBV7-2 TGTGCCAGCAGCATACAGGGTGGCTCTGAAGCTTTCTTT CASSIQGGSEAFF
NA TRBJ2-3 NA TRBV7-2 TGTGCCAGCAGCTTCAGGGGACGGTCCACAGATACGCAGTATTTT CASSFRGRSTDTQYF
NA TRBJ1-2 NA TRBV4-3 TGCGCCAGCAGCCAGGGATCAGGGGGCTACACCTTC CASSQGSGGYTF
NA TRBJ2-2 NA TRBV6-7 TGTGCCAGCAGTTGCACCCGACATGTTGCGAACACCGGGGAGCTGTTTTTT CASSCTRHVANTGELFF
TRBD1 TRBJ1-5 NA TRBV24-1 TGTGCCACCAGTTCAGGACAGGGGGCAGAGCAGCCCCAGCATTTT CATSSGQGAEQPQHF
NA TRBJ2-5 NA TRBV5-4 TGTGCCAGCAGCTTGGCGGAGACCCAGTACTTC CASSLAETQYF
NA TRBJ2-3 NA TRBV15 TGTGCCACCAGCACGAGCACAGATACGCAGTATTTT CATSTSTDTQYF
TRBD1 TRBJ1-6 NA TRBV24-1 TGTGCCACCAGCCAGACAGGGGTCAATTCACCCCTCCACTTT CATSQTGVNSPLHF
NA TRBJ1-1 NA TRBV6-5 TGTGCCAGCTACCACCGGGAAGCTTTCTTT CASYHREAFF
TRBD1 TRBJ1-1 few TRBV7-9 TGTGCCAGCAGCTCGACAGTGACAGGGGGCGCAGGTTGGACTGAAGCTTTCTTT CASSSTVTGGAGWTEAFF
TRBD1 TRBJ1-5 NA TRBV27 TGTGCCAGCAGAACAGGGGGTTTAAATCAGCCCCAGCATTTT CASRTGGLNQPQHF
NA TRBJ2-1 once TRBV28 TGTGCCAGCAGTTCCACGGTGAATGAGCAGTTCTTC CASSSTVNEQFF
TRBD1 TRBJ1-4 NA TRBV19 TGTGCCAGTAGTATTGGGGACAGGAGAGAAAAACTGTTTTTT CASSIGDRREKLFF
TRBD2 TRBJ2-1 NA TRBV4-1 TGCGCCAGCAGCCAAGAAGGGACTAGCGGACACTACAATGAGCAGTTCTTC CASSQEGTSGHYNEQFF
TRBD1 TRBJ1-2 NA TRBV5-1 TGCGCCAGCAGCTACGTCTCCTCCGGGACAGGGGCCGGCTACACCTTC CASSYVSSGTGAGYTF
NA TRBJ2-5 NA TRBV6-5 TGTGCCAGCAGTTACAGGGGGGGGAAAGAGACCCAGTACTTC CASSYRGGKETQYF
TRBD1 TRBJ2-5 NA TRBV24-1 TGTGCCACCAGCCCCGGGACAGGGGTGGAGACCCAGTACTTC CATSPGTGVETQYF
TRBD1 TRBJ1-1 NA TRBV6-2/TRBV6-3 TGTGCCAGCAGTCTCTTTCACAACAGGGGGCCGGGTGAAGCTTTCTTT CASSLFHNRGPGEAFF
TRBD1 TRBJ2-7 few TRBV15 TGTGCCACCAGCAGAGATGACAGGGTGGAGGACGAGCAGTACTTC CATSRDDRVEDEQYF
TRBD1 TRBJ2-7 NA TRBV7-8 TGTGCCAGCAGCCTTGACAGGGTCTACGAGCAGTACTTC CASSLDRVYEQYF
NA TRBJ2-7 NA TRBV12-3/TRBV12-4 TGTGCCAGCAGTTCCAAAACATTTTACGAGCAGTACTTC CASSSKTFYEQYF
TRBD1 TRBJ1-1 many TRBV2 TGTGCCAGCAGTCCTTCGACAGGGGGCGCGGGGACTGAAGCTTTCTTT CASSPSTGGAGTEAFF
NA TRBJ1-1 NA TRBV18 TGTGCCAGCTCAGCCTCCGTGGACAGCCCTGAAGCTTTCTTT CASSASVDSPEAFF
NA TRBJ2-5 NA TRBV5-1 TGCGCCAGCAGCTTGGTGCGGAATACTCAAGAGACCCAGTACTTC CASSLVRNTQETQYF